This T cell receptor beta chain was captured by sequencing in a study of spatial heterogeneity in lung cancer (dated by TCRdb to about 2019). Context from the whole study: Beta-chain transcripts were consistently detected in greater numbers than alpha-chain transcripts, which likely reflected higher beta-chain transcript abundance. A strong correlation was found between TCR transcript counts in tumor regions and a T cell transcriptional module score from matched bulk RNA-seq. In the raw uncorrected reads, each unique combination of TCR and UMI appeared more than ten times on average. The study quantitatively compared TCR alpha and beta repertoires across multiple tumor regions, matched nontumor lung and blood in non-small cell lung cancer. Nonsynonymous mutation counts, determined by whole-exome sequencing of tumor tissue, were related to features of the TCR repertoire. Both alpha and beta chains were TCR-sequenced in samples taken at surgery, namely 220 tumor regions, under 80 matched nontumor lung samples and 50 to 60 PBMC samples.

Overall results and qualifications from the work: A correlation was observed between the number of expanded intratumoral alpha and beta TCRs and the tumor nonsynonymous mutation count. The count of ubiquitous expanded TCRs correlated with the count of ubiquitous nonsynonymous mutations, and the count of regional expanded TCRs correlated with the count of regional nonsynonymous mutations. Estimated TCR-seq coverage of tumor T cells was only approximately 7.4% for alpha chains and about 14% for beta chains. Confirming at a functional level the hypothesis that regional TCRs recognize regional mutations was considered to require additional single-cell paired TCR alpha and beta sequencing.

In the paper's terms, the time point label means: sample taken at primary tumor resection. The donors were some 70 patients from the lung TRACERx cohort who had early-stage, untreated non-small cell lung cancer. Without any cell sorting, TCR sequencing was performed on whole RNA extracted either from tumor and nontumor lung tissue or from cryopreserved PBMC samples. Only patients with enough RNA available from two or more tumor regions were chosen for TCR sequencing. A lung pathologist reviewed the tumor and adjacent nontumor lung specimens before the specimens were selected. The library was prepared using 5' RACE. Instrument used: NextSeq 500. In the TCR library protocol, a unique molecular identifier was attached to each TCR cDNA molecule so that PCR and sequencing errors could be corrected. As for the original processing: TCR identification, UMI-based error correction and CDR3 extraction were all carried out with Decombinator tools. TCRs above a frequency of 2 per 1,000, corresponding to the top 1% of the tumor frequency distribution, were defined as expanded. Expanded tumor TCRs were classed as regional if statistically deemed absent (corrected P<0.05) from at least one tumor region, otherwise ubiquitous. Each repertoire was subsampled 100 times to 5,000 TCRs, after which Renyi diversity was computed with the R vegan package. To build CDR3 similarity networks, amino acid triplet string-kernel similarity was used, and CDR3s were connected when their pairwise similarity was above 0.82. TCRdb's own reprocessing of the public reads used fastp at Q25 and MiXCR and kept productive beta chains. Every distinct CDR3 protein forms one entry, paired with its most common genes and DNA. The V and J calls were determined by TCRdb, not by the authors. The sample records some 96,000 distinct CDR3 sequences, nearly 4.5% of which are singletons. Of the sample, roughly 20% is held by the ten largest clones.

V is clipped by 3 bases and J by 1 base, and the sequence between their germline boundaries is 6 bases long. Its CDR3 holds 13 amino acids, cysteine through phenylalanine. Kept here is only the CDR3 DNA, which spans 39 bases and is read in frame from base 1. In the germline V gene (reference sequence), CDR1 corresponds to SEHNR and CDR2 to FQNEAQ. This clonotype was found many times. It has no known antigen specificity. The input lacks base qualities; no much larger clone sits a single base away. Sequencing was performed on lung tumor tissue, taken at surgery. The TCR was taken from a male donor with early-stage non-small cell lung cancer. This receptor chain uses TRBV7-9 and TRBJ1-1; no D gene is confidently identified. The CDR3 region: CASSFGSNTEAFF. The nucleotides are TGTGCCAGCAGCTTCGGTTCGAACACTGAAGCTTTCTTT.